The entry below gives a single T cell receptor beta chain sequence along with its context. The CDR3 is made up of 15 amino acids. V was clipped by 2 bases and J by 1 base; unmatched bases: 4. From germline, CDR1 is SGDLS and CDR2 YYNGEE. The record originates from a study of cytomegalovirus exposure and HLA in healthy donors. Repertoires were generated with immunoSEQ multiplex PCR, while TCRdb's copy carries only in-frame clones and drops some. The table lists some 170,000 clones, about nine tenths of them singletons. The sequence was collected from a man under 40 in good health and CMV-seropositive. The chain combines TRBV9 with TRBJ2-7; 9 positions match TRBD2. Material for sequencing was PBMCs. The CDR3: CASSVGTSRSYEQYF. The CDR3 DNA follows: TGTGCCAGCAGCGTCGGGACTAGCAGATCCTACGAGCAGTACTTC.